The next 20 T cell receptor beta chains were all read from a single sample in a study of T cell repertoires in cytomegalovirus infection. TCRdb reprocessed the reads with MiXCR, giving one entry per CDR3 protein. This sample carries under 800,000 distinct CDR3 sequences, less than 25% of them seen once, and the ten largest clones take approximately 8%. Sequenced material: CD8+ T cells from PBMCs. These receptors all come from a human donor in good health (CMV status not recorded). Some clones in this sample may be carry-over from other donors' samples.

In this sample, this clonotype turned up many times. V and J are TRBV7-9 and TRBJ2-5; maybe TRBD1 (6 bases). Per the germline V gene, CDR1 is SEHNR and CDR2 is FQNEAQ (reference sequence). V gave up 5 bases and J gave up 5 bases, with 15 bases separating them. The CDR3 spans 14 residues. This chain's CDR3 is CASSIRDMRETQYF. DNA for the CDR3: TGTGCCAGCAGCATCCGGGACATGAGGGAGACCCAGTACTTC.

Only a few counts were recorded for this clonotype. This sequence joins TRBV28 and TRBJ1-4; tentative D call: TRBD1 (5 bases). Germline V gives CDR1 MDHEN, CDR2 SYDVKM. The length of the CDR3 is 12 residues. V was cut by 6 bases and J by 7 bases, with 9 bases left in between. CDR3 sequence (DNA): TGTGCCAGCAGAGGGGATCGTGAAAAACTGTTTTTT. Encoded protein: CASRGDREKLFF.

This clonotype has only a few counts. The chain employs TRBV6-5 and TRBJ2-1; TRBD2 matches at 11 bases. In germline, CDR1 is MNHEY, CDR2 SVGAGI. V shed 6 bases, J shed 9 bases, and the junction held 7 bases outside the gene matches. The CDR3 is 14 residues long. The CDR3 here is CASRLSGGAGEQFF. The CDR3, as DNA: TGTGCCAGCAGGCTTAGCGGGGGGGCCGGTGAGCAGTTCTTC.

This clonotype was detected a few times. This chain uses TRBV14 with TRBJ2-5; weak D call: TRBD1 (5 bases). Germline values: CDR1 SGHDN, CDR2 FVKESK. The CDR3 has 12 residues. V lost 9 bases, J lost 1 base, and 9 bases lay in between. Written as DNA, the CDR3 is TGTGCCAGTGGACACTCCCAAGAGACCCAGTACTTC. Its protein product is CASGHSQETQYF.

The rearrangement links TRBV7-8 to TRBJ2-1; D unclear. The germline V and J ends were trimmed by 1 base and 5 bases, with 18 bases remaining between them. Germline lookup yields CDR1 SGHVS and CDR2 FQNEAQ. The CDR3 runs to 17 residues. CDR3: CASSLVERLRADNEQFF. CDR3 DNA sequence: TGTGCCAGCAGCTTAGTCGAACGTCTAAGGGCGGACAATGAGCAGTTCTTC.

The gene calls are TRBV12-3 or TRBV12-4 and TRBJ2-7; 7 nucleotides agree with TRBD1. The V segment lost 6 bases and the J segment 0 bases; nucleotides outside the gene matches: 5. The length of the CDR3 is 14 residues. The CDR3: CASRRGQNSYEQYF. The CDR3 nucleotides are TGTGCCAGCAGACGGGGACAGAACTCCTACGAGCAGTACTTC.

This clonotype appeared a few times. The chain employs TRBV7-2 and TRBJ2-5, with 7 bases lining up with TRBD1. V trimming: 5 bases; J trimming: 5 bases; junction bases outside the gene matches: 11. The CDR3 has 15 residues. Germline V CDR1 and CDR2: SGHTA, FQGNSA. This CDR3 reads CASSPGQRIRETQYF. CDR3 nucleotide sequence: TGTGCCAGCAGCCCGGGACAGCGTATCAGGGAGACCCAGTACTTC.

This clonotype has more than one count but fewer than ten. The chain links TRBV20-1 to TRBJ2-7; D is tentatively TRBD1 or TRBD2 (5 bases each). Trimming cost V 0 bases and J 0 bases, with 15 bases left between them. The germline CDR1 and CDR2 sequences are DFQATT and SNEGSKA (reference sequence). The CDR3 covers 16 residues. The CDR3 nucleotides are TGCAGTGCTAGAGATCGGGACGGCTTGCTCTCCTACGAGCAGTACGTC. It translates to CSARDRDGLLSYEQYV.

Many counts were recorded for this clonotype. The chain has TRBV13 and TRBJ1-1; D ambiguous. The CDR3 extends over 14 amino acids. V was cut by 5 bases and J by 3 bases, with 13 bases left in between. CDR1 and CDR2 from the germline V gene are PRHDT and FYEKMQ (reference sequence). CDR3 DNA sequence: TGTGCCAGCAGCCAAGGGCGACGGGACACTGAAGCTTTCTTT. Amino acid sequence: CASSQGRRDTEAFF.

This clonotype was counted between two and nine times. The chain combines TRBV29-1 with TRBJ1-2; TRBD1 matches at 7 bases. This CDR3 spans 14 amino acids. The V segment lost 5 bases and the J segment 0 bases; nucleotides outside the gene matches: 6. Germline CDR1 is SQVTM and CDR2 is ANQGSEA. Written as DNA, the CDR3 is TGCAGCGTTACACAGGGGTTAGCTAACTATGGCTACACCTTC. Amino acids: CSVTQGLANYGYTF.

The CDR3 is CATSRDEWVWGNQPQHF. The DNA for the CDR3 is TGTGCCACCAGCAGAGATGAATGGGTTTGGGGCAATCAGCCCCAGCATTTT. V usage is TRBV15 and J usage is TRBJ1-5; no firm D call. From germline, CDR1 is LNHNV and CDR2 YYDKDF (reference sequence). Trimming took 0 bases from V and 2 from J, leaving 14 bases between them. The CDR3 sequence is 17 residues long.

On this clonotype: Being one base from a much bigger clone, this may be a read error. Since no conserved phenylalanine or tryptophan closes the CDR3, a read error is the likely cause. The rearrangement joins TRBV6-2 or TRBV6-3 to TRBJ2-5; TRBD2 matches at 7 bases. The trim removed 8 bases at V and 5 bases at J, leaving 11 bases unmatched. Germline V gene lookup returns CDR1 MNHEY and CDR2 SVGEGT. The CDR3 has 14 amino acids. The CDR3: CASSLRGSRETQYS. For the CDR3, the DNA is TGTGCCAGCTCCCTGCGGGGGTCGAGGGAGACCCAGTACTCC.

This sequence joins TRBV12-3 or TRBV12-4 and TRBJ2-3; D possibly corresponds to TRBD1 (6 bases). The V end was cut by 6 bases, the J end by 0 bases, with 13 bases between. The CDR3 consists of 15 residues. The CDR3 DNA follows: TGTGCCAGCAGGAACGGACAGATTAGCACAGATACGCAGTATTTT. Translated: CASRNGQISTDTQYF.

This clonotype was counted between two and nine times. The chain joins TRBV28 to TRBJ2-5; maybe TRBD2 (6 bases). The CDR3 sequence is 19 residues long. The ends were cut back, 5 bases at V and 2 bases at J, with 27 bases in the middle. Germline CDR1 reads MDHEN; CDR2 reads SYDVKM. The CDR3 region is CASSLQTLRGGLGQETQYF. The CDR3 nucleotides are TGTGCCAGCAGTCTTCAAACCCTGCGGGGAGGATTGGGACAAGAGACCCAGTACTTC. Full variable domain (rest looked up from reference TRBV28 and TRBJ2-5): DVKVTQSSRYLVKRTGEKVFLECVQDMDHENMFWYRQDPGLGLRLIYFSYDVKMKEKGDIPEGYSVSREKKERFSLILESASTNQTSMYLCASSLQTLRGGLGQETQYFGPGTRLLVL.

This clonotype was seen many times. The CDR3 nucleotides are TGTGCCAGCAGTCAAGGATCGGGCTATGGCTACACCTTC. Translating it yields CASSQGSGYGYTF. The rearrangement links TRBV12-3 or TRBV12-4 to TRBJ1-2; D remains ambiguous. V was shortened by 5 bases and J by 4 bases, with 11 bases between the two germline ends. There are 13 residues in the CDR3.

The gene calls are TRBV5-6 and TRBJ1-2; 12 bases line up with TRBD1. Trimming removed 4 bases from V and 7 bases from J; junction bases left unmatched: 5. The CDR3 covers 14 residues. Per the germline V gene, CDR1 is SGHDT and CDR2 is YYEEEE. Here the CDR3 reads CASSPGTGGPGYTF. CDR3 bases: TGTGCCAGCAGCCCCGGGACAGGGGGCCCTGGCTACACCTTC.

Regarding this clonotype: An end of the junction does not agree with germline; a read error may underlie this. V is TRBV28 and J is TRBJ2-2, with TRBD2 identical over 9 bases. The length of the CDR3 is 17 residues. The germline CDR1 and CDR2 sequences are MDHEN and SYDVKM. This chain's CDR3 is CANSLGSGGPNTGELFF. As DNA, the CDR3 is TGTGCCAACAGTTTGGGTAGCGGGGGCCCGAACACCGGGGAGCTGTTTTTT.

This clonotype was recorded many times. The chain combines TRBV7-9 with TRBJ1-1; D may be TRBD1 (6 bases). Trimming removed 9 bases at V and 4 bases at J, with 21 bases between. CDR1 and CDR2 from the germline V gene are SEHNR and FQNEAQ (reference sequence). The CDR3 is 15 residues long. As DNA, the CDR3 is TGTGCCAGTCAGGCCCCTTGGGGGGGGGCCACTGAAGCTTTCTTT. It encodes CASQAPWGGATEAFF.

In regard to this clonotype: It may be a read error: a sequence one base away is much more abundant. V gene TRBV7-4 combines with J gene TRBJ2-7; D gene unclear. In germline, CDR1 is SGHVT, CDR2 SQSDAQ. This CDR3 spans 14 amino acids. The V end was cut by 7 bases, the J end by 1 base, with 14 bases between. The DNA of the CDR3 is TGTGCCAGCACCGACGTAGGGAAATCCTACGAGCAGTACTTC. Residues: CASTDVGKSYEQYF.

V usage is TRBV11-3 and J usage is TRBJ2-1, with TRBD2 matching over 14 bases. Germline lookup yields CDR1 SGHNT and CDR2 YENEEA. The CDR3 length is 16 residues. V lost 0 bases, J lost 9 bases, and 4 bases stayed unmatched. CDR3 protein: CASSLDGTSGGGEQFF. The DNA of the CDR3 is TGTGCCAGCAGCTTAGATGGGACTAGCGGGGGCGGTGAGCAGTTCTTC. Drawing the rest from reference TRBV11-3 and TRBJ2-1, the complete variable domain is EAGVVQSPRYKIIEKKQPVAFWCNPISGHNTLYWYLQNLGQGPELLIRYENEEAVDDSQLPKDRFSAERLKGVDSTLKIQPAELGDSAVYLCASSLDGTSGGGEQFFGPGTRLTVL.